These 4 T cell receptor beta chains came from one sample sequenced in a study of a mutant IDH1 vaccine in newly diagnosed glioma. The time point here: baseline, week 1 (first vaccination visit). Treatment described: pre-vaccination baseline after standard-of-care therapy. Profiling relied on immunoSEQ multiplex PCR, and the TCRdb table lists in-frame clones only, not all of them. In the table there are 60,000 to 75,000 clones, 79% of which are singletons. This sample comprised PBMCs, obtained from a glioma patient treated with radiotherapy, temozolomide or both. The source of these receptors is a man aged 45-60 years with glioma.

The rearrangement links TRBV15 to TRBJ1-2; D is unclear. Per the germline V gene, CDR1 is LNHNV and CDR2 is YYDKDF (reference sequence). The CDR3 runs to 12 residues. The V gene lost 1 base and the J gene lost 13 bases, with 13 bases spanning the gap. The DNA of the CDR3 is TGTGCCACCAGCAGAGGAGATATGACTTGCACCTTC. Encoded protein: CATSRGDMTCTF.

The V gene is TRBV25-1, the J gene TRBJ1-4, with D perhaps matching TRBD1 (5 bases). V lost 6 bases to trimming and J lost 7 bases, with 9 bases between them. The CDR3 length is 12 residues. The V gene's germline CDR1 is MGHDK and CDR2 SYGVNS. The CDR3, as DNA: TGTGCCAGCAGGGCTACAGGTGAAAAACTGTTTTTT. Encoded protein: CASRATGEKLFF.

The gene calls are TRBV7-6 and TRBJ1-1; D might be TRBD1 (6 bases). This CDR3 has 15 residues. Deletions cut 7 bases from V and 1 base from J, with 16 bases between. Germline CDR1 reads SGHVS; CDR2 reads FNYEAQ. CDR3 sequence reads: CASIPPGHQNTEAFF. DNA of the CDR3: TGTGCCAGCATACCTCCGGGACACCAGAACACTGAAGCTTTCTTT.

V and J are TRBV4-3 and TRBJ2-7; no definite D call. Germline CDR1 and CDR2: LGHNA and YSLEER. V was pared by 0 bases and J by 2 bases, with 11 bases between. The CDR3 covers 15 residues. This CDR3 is CASSQDLAGTYEQYF. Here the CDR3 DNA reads TGCGCCAGCAGCCAAGATCTCGCCGGTACCTACGAGCAGTACTTC.